This paragraph covers one T cell receptor (beta chain) sequence. Its antigen is as yet unknown. Repertoires were generated with immunoSEQ multiplex PCR, while TCRdb's copy carries only in-frame clones and drops some. The table lists about 2.4 million clones, over 85% of them singletons. Germline V CDR1 and CDR2: KGHSH, LQKENI. The length of the CDR3 is 15 residues. V was pared by 3 bases and J by 7 bases, with 15 bases between. The entry originates in a study of shared clonotypes between healthy human individuals. Study-level points and caveats: Rarefaction gave evidence that sorted-subset sequencing remained incomplete despite large depth.

The sequence derives from a man aged 18 to 35 in good health. The V and J genes are TRBV18 and TRBJ2-2; TRBD2 might be the D (5 bases). Sequenced: naive CD4+ T cells sorted from blood. Subset specified: CD45RA+ positively selected. The CDR3, as DNA: TGTGCCAGCTCACCGGGAGATCCCGGCGGCGGGGAGCTGTTTTTT. This translates into CASSPGDPGGGELFF.